This TCR beta chain was recovered during a study of chemoradiotherapy in HPV16-positive cancers. Study-wide context: Candidate HPV-specific T-cell clones and common TCR motifs came from functional assays in a couple of HPV16-positive patients.

As concerns this clone: Its matching antigen is unknown.

The CDR3 has 12 amino acids. V lost 6 bases and J lost 1, with 7 bases in between. Germline V CDR1 and CDR2: MNHEY, SMNVEV (reference sequence). Study conclusions and caveats: HPV-specific T cells were functionally defined from only a couple of HPV16-positive patients.

Some clones are missing from TCRdb's copy, which holds only in-frame ones; the method was immunoSEQ multiplex PCR. Here the sample spans 5,500 to 8,000 clones, less than 90% being singletons. This clonotype was obtained from a human donor with HPV-associated anogenital cancer. Collection of the sample occurred from a patient who underwent chemoradiotherapy. The rearrangement links TRBV27 to TRBJ2-7; no reliable D call. CDR3 residues: CASRGISYEQYF. CDR3 DNA: TGTGCCAGCAGAGGCATTTCCTACGAGCAGTACTTC.